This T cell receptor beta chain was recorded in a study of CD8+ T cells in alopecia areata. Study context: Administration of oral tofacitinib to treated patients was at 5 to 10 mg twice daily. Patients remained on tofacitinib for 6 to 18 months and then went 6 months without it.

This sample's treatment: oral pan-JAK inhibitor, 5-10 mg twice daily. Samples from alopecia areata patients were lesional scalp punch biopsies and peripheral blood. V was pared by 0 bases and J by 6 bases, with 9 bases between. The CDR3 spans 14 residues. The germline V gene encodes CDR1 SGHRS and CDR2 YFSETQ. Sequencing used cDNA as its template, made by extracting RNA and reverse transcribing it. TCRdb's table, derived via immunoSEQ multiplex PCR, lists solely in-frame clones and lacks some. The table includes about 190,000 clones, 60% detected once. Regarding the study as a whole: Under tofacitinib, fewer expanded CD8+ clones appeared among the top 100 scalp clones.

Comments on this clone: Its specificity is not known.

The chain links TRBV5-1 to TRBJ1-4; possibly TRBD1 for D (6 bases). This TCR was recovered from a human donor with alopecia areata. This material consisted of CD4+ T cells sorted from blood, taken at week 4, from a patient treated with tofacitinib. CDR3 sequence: CASSLAPGDEKLFF. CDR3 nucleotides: TGCGCCAGCAGCTTGGCTCCAGGGGATGAAAAACTGTTTTTT.